One sample yielded the 13 T cell receptor beta chains listed below, sequenced in a study of CD8 T cells in Susac syndrome. Random hexamers served to reverse transcribe roughly 0.45 to 1 ug RNA. TCRdb re-derived calls from the immunoSEQ multiplex PCR reads in MiXCR, one entry per CDR3 protein. Of 150,000 to 200,000 distinct CDR3 sequences in the sample, roughly 94% are singletons; the top ten hold about 0.15%. Source material: CD8+ T cells from PBMCs. These receptors all stem from a human donor with Susac syndrome.

This clonotype showed up just once. The chain recombines TRBV9 with TRBJ2-1; D is possibly TRBD1 (6 bases). The CDR3 has 15 amino acids. Germline V gene data show CDR1 as SGDLS and CDR2 as YYNGEE. Trimming took 0 bases from V and 7 from J, leaving 14 bases between them. The CDR3 DNA reads TGTGCCAGCAGCGTAGATCTGGGCCAGGGGAATGAGCAGTTCTTC. As protein: CASSVDLGQGNEQFF.

V is TRBV5-1 and J is TRBJ2-1; the match to TRBD1 covers 11 bases. The V and J ends lost 5 bases and 3 bases, in that order; junction bases with no gene match: 4. CDR3 size: 15 residues. Per germline, CDR1 SGHRS and CDR2 YFSETQ. This CDR3 reads CASSRTGGFYNEQFF. The CDR3 DNA follows: TGCGCCAGCAGTAGGACAGGGGGCTTCTACAATGAGCAGTTCTTC.

The chain couples TRBV15 to TRBJ2-1; D possibly corresponds to TRBD2 (7 bases). The V and J ends lost 5 bases and 2 bases respectively, with 13 bases between them. Germline assignment: CDR1 LNHNV and CDR2 YYDKDF (reference sequence). The CDR3 loop spans 15 amino acids. Here the CDR3 DNA reads TGTGCCACCAGCGTAGGGGGGGACGCCTACAATGAGCAGTTCTTC. Translation gives CATSVGGDAYNEQFF.

The chain combines TRBV4-1 with TRBJ2-7; possible D gene TRBD2, 6 bases. Germline V gene lookup returns CDR1 MGHRA and CDR2 YSYEKL. V was clipped by 1 base and J by 0 bases, with 13 bases between them. The CDR3 is 16 amino acids. CDR3 in amino acids: CASSQADLGGSYEQYF. The CDR3 bases are TGCGCCAGCAGCCAAGCCGACCTCGGGGGCTCCTACGAGCAGTACTTC.

J is TRBJ2-5 and V is TRBV7-9; D unresolved. The germline V gene encodes CDR1 SEHNR and CDR2 FQNEAQ (reference sequence). There are 13 residues in the CDR3. V was cut by 0 bases and J by 5 bases, with 7 bases left in between. CDR3 DNA: TGTGCCAGCAGCTTAGCTGTGCTGGAGACCCAGTACTTC. Its protein product is CASSLAVLETQYF. Drawing the rest from reference TRBV7-9 and TRBJ2-5, the complete variable domain is DTGVSQNPRHKITKRGQNVTFRCDPISEHNRLYWYRQTLGQGPEFLTYFQNEAQLEKSRLLSDRFSAERPKGSFSTLEIQRTEQGDSAMYLCASSLAVLETQYFGPGTRLLVL.

CDR3 sequence reads: CASSSRQGGFNQPQHF. Here the CDR3 DNA reads TGTGCCAGCAGCTCACGACAGGGGGGATTCAATCAGCCCCAGCATTTT. The gene calls are TRBV12-3 or TRBV12-4 and TRBJ1-5; the match to TRBD1 covers 9 bases. J gave up 3 bases and V 6 bases, and 9 bases lay outside the gene matches. The CDR3 is 16 amino acids.

V gene TRBV7-3 combines with J gene TRBJ2-3; D gene uncertain. This CDR3 comprises 11 residues. V shed 5 bases and J shed 7 bases, with 7 bases lying between them. Germline V CDR1 and CDR2: SGHTA, FQGTGA. CDR3 bases: TGTGCCAGCAGCAGTAGGAATACGCAGTATTTT. It codes for CASSSRNTQYF.

The rearrangement links TRBV27 to TRBJ2-7, with D possibly being TRBD2 (6 bases). V lost 6 bases to trimming and J lost 3 bases, with 15 bases between them. The CDR3 length is 14 residues. Germline CDR1 is MNHEY and CDR2 is SMNVEV (reference sequence). CDR3 nucleotides: TGTGCCAGCAGCCCGTCGGGGGTTGTCTACGAGCAGTACTTC. It is translated as CASSPSGVVYEQYF.

The genes are TRBV29-1 and TRBJ2-1; TRBD2 aligns across 7 bases. The V segment lost 4 bases and the J segment 6 bases; nucleotides outside the gene matches: 9. The CDR3 covers 14 residues. Looked up from germline, CDR1 is SQVTM and CDR2 is ANQGSEA. The CDR3: CSVGRRGGSNEQFF. CDR3 sequence (DNA): TGCAGCGTTGGGCGGAGGGGCGGGAGCAATGAGCAGTTCTTC.

The rearrangement links TRBV28 to TRBJ2-1, with 8 bases fitting TRBD2. The germline V gene has CDR1 MDHEN and CDR2 SYDVKM. The junction had 1 base not matched to a gene; V was cut back by 1 base and J by 2 bases. The CDR3 is 15 residues long. Here the CDR3 reads CASSLLREAYNEQFF. The CDR3 nucleotides read TGTGCCAGCAGTTTATTGCGGGAGGCCTACAATGAGCAGTTCTTC. The entire variable domain, with the rest obtained from reference TRBV28 and TRBJ2-1, is as follows: DVKVTQSSRYLVKRTGEKVFLECVQDMDHENMFWYRQDPGLGLRLIYFSYDVKMKEKGDIPEGYSVSREKKERFSLILESASTNQTSMYLCASSLLREAYNEQFFGPGTRLTVL.

Here the CDR3 reads CASSQDTYPYEQYF. Written as DNA, the CDR3 is TGCGCCAGCAGCCAAGATACCTACCCCTACGAGCAGTACTTC. This chain connects TRBV4-1 to TRBJ2-7, with D uncertain. With 0 bases removed from V and 2 bases from J, the gap between germline ends came to 8 bases. The CDR3 is 14 residues long. Germline assignment: CDR1 MGHRA and CDR2 YSYEKL.

The chain joins TRBV10-3 to TRBJ2-3; D tentatively reads TRBD1 or TRBD2 (5 bases each). The CDR3 length is 13 residues. From germline, CDR1 is ENHRY and CDR2 SYGVKD. V shed 7 bases and J shed 5 bases, with 13 bases lying between them. Here the CDR3 reads CAIKGTAGDTQYF. Written as DNA, the CDR3 is TGTGCCATCAAAGGGACGGCGGGAGATACGCAGTATTTT.

The V and J genes are TRBV20-1 and TRBJ1-1, with 7 bases identical to TRBD1. Looked up from germline, CDR1 is DFQATT and CDR2 is SNEGSKA (reference sequence). The CDR3 sequence is 13 residues long. The V segment lost 3 bases and the J segment 3 bases; nucleotides outside the gene matches: 4. CDR3 in amino acids: CSARGRGDTEAFF. The CDR3 DNA follows: TGCAGTGCTAGGGGCAGGGGGGACACTGAAGCTTTCTTT.